Described below is a single TCR beta chain sequence and its context. The antigen it recognizes is unknown. A read error may account for a junction end that differs from germline. The immunoSEQ Assay was used to immunosequence TCRbeta CDR3 regions from genomic DNA. Before high-throughput sequencing, the genomic DNA was amplified using bias-controlled multiplex PCR. Turning to the authors' computational methods: To quantify the absolute abundance of each unique TCRbeta CDR3 region, the sequences were collapsed and filtered. Clonality was defined as 1 minus Pielou's evenness and was calculated using productive rearrangements only. Clones with significantly greater frequencies in on-treatment versus baseline samples were identified using a previously published method. TCRdb retrieved this table from immuneACCESS and kept in-frame rearrangements only. Not all clones are present; in checked studies, unresolved V genes account for under half, and no reason is known for the remainder. V, J and clone size reflect that table, while D and trimming were determined from the DNA. The table for this sample lists 9,500 to 15,000 clones; around 83% of them were counted only once. The leading ten clones occupy 51% of the sample.

This sample is part of a study of sequential checkpoint blockade in melanoma (dated by TCRdb to between 2018 and 2020). Study-wide context: Patients were assigned by 1:1 randomization to either first-line nivolumab followed by ipilimumab (arm A) or ipilimumab followed by nivolumab (arm B). Maintenance nivolumab was given following each of the two trial sequences.

What the work shows at the level of the full study, not this receptor alone: The model for predicting response that combines TCR metrics with mutation burden needs to be validated in larger, independent patient cohorts.

The cysteine opens and the phenylalanine closes a CDR3 of 14 amino acids. Only the CDR3 region is kept as DNA, spanning 42 bases read in frame from base 1. In the germline V gene, CDR1 corresponds to SNHLY and CDR2 to FYNNEI. According to the study, the label for this sample's treatment or condition signals: randomized to nivolumab then ipilimumab (arm A) or the reverse (arm B). None of the patients in the trial had previously been given DNA-damaging chemotherapy. On a FACS Aria II flow cytometer, live CD3+CD8+ cells that were negative for CD19 and CD56 were sorted from thawed PBMCs. Samples came from patients with melanoma in CheckMate 064, a randomized, open-label phase II trial of sequential checkpoint blockade. Leukapheresis was used to collect peripheral blood mononuclear cells, which were then purified with Ficoll-Paque and frozen in human serum with about 10% DMSO. Immediately after sorting, the purity of the sorted blood CD3+CD8+ cells was confirmed to be >98%, and DNA was then extracted.

The specimen was CD8+ T cells sorted from blood (inferred from file names), collected from a patient given nivolumab and ipilimumab in sequence. The chain is made from TRBV2 and TRBJ2-2, and TRBD1 aligns with 8 junction nucleotides. The TCR originated in a human donor with melanoma. The CDR3 is CASGQGRAAGEPFF. The sequenced DNA: TGTGCCAGCGGACAGGGTCGGGCGGCCGGGGAGCCGTTTTTT.